The text below deals with one T cell receptor (beta chain). These data belong to a study of blood T cell repertoires in COVID-19. Whole-study context: COVID-19 samples, acute and convalescent, were from the United States, Italy and Spain.

Participants reported their clinical history, and cohort assignment relied on those reports. Recovered status in Cohort 3 required two negative PCRs, clearance, or symptom resolution. Source study methods: Amplifying reference gene primers gave estimates of nucleated cell counts. TCRdb's table, derived via immunoSEQ multiplex PCR, lists solely in-frame clones and lacks some. From that table come the V and J calls and clone size; the DNA was used to work out D and trimming. This table has roughly 190,000 clones, 80% to 90% appearing once. The sample comprised PBMCs or T cells enriched from blood (not recorded which). This sequence originates from a man aged 40-55 years who had recovered from COVID-19.

The CDR3 loop is CATSRDEHGELFF. CDR3 nucleotide sequence: TGTGCCACCAGCAGAGATGAACACGGGGAGCTGTTTTTT. The rearrangement joins TRBV15 to TRBJ2-2; D is undetermined. Germline V lookup: CDR1 LNHNV, CDR2 YYDKDF (reference sequence). V was cut by 0 bases and J by 7 bases, with 6 bases left in between. This CDR3 has 13 residues. Full variable domain (rest looked up from reference TRBV15 and TRBJ2-2): DAMVIQNPRYQVTQFGKPVTLSCSQTLNHNVMYWYQQKSSQAPKLLFHYYDKDFNNEADTPDNFQSRRPNTSFCFLDIRSPGLGDTAMYLCATSRDEHGELFFGEGSRLTVL.